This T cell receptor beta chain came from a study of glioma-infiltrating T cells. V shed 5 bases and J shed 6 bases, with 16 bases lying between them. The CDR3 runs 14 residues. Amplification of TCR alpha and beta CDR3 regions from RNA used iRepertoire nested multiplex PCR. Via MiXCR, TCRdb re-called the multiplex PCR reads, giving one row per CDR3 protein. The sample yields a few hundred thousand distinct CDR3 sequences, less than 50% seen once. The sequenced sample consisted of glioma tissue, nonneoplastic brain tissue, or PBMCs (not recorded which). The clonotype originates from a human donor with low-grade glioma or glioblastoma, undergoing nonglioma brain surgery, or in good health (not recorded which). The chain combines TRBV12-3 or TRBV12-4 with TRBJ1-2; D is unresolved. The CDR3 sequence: CASSIETALNGYTF. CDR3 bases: TGTGCCAGCAGTATCGAAACAGCCCTGAATGGCTACACCTTC.